These 24 T cell receptor beta chains came from one sample sequenced in a study of vaccination and CD4 T cells after COVID-19. Treatment noted: roughly 11-day PBMC culture with coronavirus spike peptide pools or control peptides (ViraFEST assay). Cultured CD4+ T cell DNA was sequenced using the Oncomine TCR Beta short-read assay. Each CDR3 protein gets one entry after TCRdb re-called the PCR reads with MiXCR. Here the sample spans about 13,000 distinct CDR3 sequences, roughly half being singletons. Their recognized antigens are unknown. The sample consisted of CD4+ T cells from blood, cultured in vitro. These receptor sequences come from a human donor who had recovered from COVID-19.

The chain recombines TRBV15 with TRBJ1-3; D is perhaps TRBD1 (6 bases). Germline V gene lookup returns CDR1 LNHNV and CDR2 YYDKDF (reference sequence). This CDR3 contains 15 residues. Trimming stripped 4 bases from V and 4 bases from J, with 14 bases between. CDR3 loop: CATSTGGREGNTIYF. The DNA of the CDR3 is TGTGCCACCAGCACCGGGGGCAGGGAAGGAAACACCATATATTTT.

This clonotype showed up just a few times. The chain carries TRBV7-9 and TRBJ1-2, with TRBD1 identical over 7 bases. J was trimmed by 0 bases and V by 6 bases; bases with no gene match: 7. The CDR3 runs to 15 residues. Germline CDR1 reads SEHNR; CDR2 reads FQNEAQ (reference sequence). CDR3 in amino acids: CASRKQGRSNYGYTF. DNA of the CDR3: TGTGCCAGCAGAAAACAGGGGAGATCTAACTATGGCTACACCTTC.

The chain carries TRBV27 and TRBJ1-1; TRBD1 agrees at 10 bases. The CDR3 totals 13 residues. The germline CDR1 and CDR2 sequences are MNHEY and SMNVEV (reference sequence). After removal of 0 bases from V and 12 bases from J, the junction contained 4 bases not matched to a gene. The CDR3 here is CASSLSGQGKSFF. The DNA for the CDR3 is TGTGCCAGCAGTTTATCGGGACAGGGGAAATCTTTCTTT.

This clonotype was detected a few times. This sequence joins TRBV15 and TRBJ2-3; D possibly uses TRBD1 or TRBD2 (5 bases each). V dropped 8 bases and J dropped 2 bases, with 11 bases sitting between them. Germline V lookup: CDR1 LNHNV, CDR2 YYDKDF (reference sequence). This CDR3 contains 13 residues. Here the CDR3 DNA reads TGTGCCACCGGGGCTAGCTTCACAGATACGCAGTATTTT. It specifies CATGASFTDTQYF.

The rearrangement links TRBV20-1 to TRBJ2-5, with 7 nucleotides matching TRBD2. Germline V lookup: CDR1 DFQATT, CDR2 SNEGSKA (reference sequence). The trim removed 1 base at V and 5 bases at J, leaving 7 bases unmatched. This CDR3 contains 14 residues. CDR3 nucleotides: TGCAGTGCTAGAGGGGGAGGGGCAGGGGAGACCCAGTACTTC. This translates into CSARGGGAGETQYF.

CDR3 in amino acids: CASSSPARSDTQYF. The CDR3 DNA follows: TGCGCCAGCAGCTCCCCGGCACGGTCAGATACGCAGTATTTT. This sequence joins TRBV4-1 and TRBJ2-3; D not resolved. The CDR3 extends over 14 amino acids. In germline, CDR1 is MGHRA, CDR2 YSYEKL. V was clipped by 5 bases and J by 4 bases, with 13 bases between them.

This chain links TRBV10-3 with TRBJ2-5, with 10 positions matching TRBD2. The CDR3 has 14 residues. J was trimmed by 4 bases and V by 8 bases; bases with no gene match: 7. Germline loops: CDR1 ENHRY, CDR2 SYGVKD. The CDR3 protein is CAISGAGGRETQYF. Here the CDR3 DNA reads TGTGCCATCTCTGGAGCGGGAGGGAGAGAGACCCAGTACTTC.

This clonotype was seen more than once but under ten times. The J gene is TRBJ1-1, the V gene TRBV11-2, with a possible D match to TRBD1 (6 bases). Per the germline V gene, CDR1 is SGHAT and CDR2 is FQNNGV. With 9 bases removed from V and 1 base from J, the gap between germline ends came to 18 bases. The CDR3 spans 15 residues. The CDR3 bases are TGTGCCAGGATGGACTCGGGACACGAGAACACTGAAGCTTTCTTT. Protein sequence: CARMDSGHENTEAFF.

The rearrangement uses TRBV12-3 or TRBV12-4 and TRBJ1-6; D is unresolved. Trimming shortened V by 6 bases and J by 5 bases, and 8 bases separated the two germline ends. CDR3 size: 13 residues. CDR3 coding DNA: TGTGCCAGCAGAGACTGGAATAATTCACCCCTCCACTTT. Its protein is CASRDWNNSPLHF.

The chain carries TRBV18 and TRBJ1-1; weak D call: TRBD1 (6 bases). Germline CDR1 reads KGHSH; CDR2 reads LQKENI. The CDR3 consists of 14 residues. V was clipped by 5 bases and J by 6 bases, with 16 bases between them. As DNA, the CDR3 is TGTGCCAGCTCAGAAACAGGGATAGGGGCTGAAGCTTTCTTT. Its protein product is CASSETGIGAEAFF.

The V and J genes are TRBV7-8 and TRBJ1-5; no definite D call. The length of the CDR3 is 16 residues. V was clipped by 2 bases and J by 1 base, with 12 bases between them. The germline CDR1 and CDR2 sequences are SGHVS and FQNEAQ. Here the CDR3 reads CASSLLSLASNQPQHF. In DNA, the CDR3 is TGTGCCAGCAGCTTACTATCGCTTGCAAGCAATCAGCCCCAGCATTTT.

The chain employs TRBV20-1 and TRBJ1-2, with D uncertain. The CDR3 consists of 11 residues. The V end was cut by 5 bases, the J end by 8 bases, with 12 bases between. CDR1 and CDR2 (germline): DFQATT, SNEGSKA (reference sequence). CDR3 region: CSARSGGGYTF. CDR3 DNA: TGCAGTGCTCGGTCGGGCGGGGGCTACACCTTC.

The V call is TRBV11-1, the J call TRBJ2-7; D is possibly TRBD2 (5 bases). The CDR3 sequence is 14 residues long. In germline, CDR1 is SGHAT, CDR2 FQDESV (reference sequence). Trimming took off 5 bases at V and 5 bases at J, with 16 bases between the two ends. CDR3 nucleotides: TGTGCCAGCAGCAACCGGGGATGGCAGGACGAGCAGTACTTC. It is translated as CASSNRGWQDEQYF.

This clonotype has a handful of counts. The chain is built from TRBV6-1 and TRBJ2-5, with D unclear. In germline, CDR1 is MNHNS, CDR2 SASEGT. CDR3 length: 15 residues. V lost 6 bases and J lost 2, with 16 bases in between. The CDR3 is CASSHTLGPQETQYF. The DNA of the CDR3 is TGTGCCAGCAGCCACACCCTGGGCCCACAAGAGACCCAGTACTTC.

V and J are TRBV2 and TRBJ1-5; D is perhaps TRBD1 (6 bases). Trimming removed 8 bases at V and 2 bases at J, with 13 bases between. The CDR3 totals 14 residues. Looked up from germline, CDR1 is SNHLY and CDR2 is FYNNEI. The DNA of the CDR3 is TGTGCCAGCGGGGCAGGGGAGCGCAATCAGCCCCAGCATTTT. Its translation: CASGAGERNQPQHF. Looking up the rest from reference TRBV2 and TRBJ1-5 gives the full variable domain: EPEVTQTPSHQVTQMGQEVILRCVPISNHLYFYWYRQILGQKVEFLVSFYNNEISEKSEIFDDQFSVERPDGSNFTLKIRSTKLEDSAMYFCASGAGERNQPQHFGDGTRLSIL.

This clonotype was picked up a small number of times. The V gene is TRBV7-8, the J gene TRBJ2-3; D is undetermined. The CDR3 consists of 12 residues. V shed 1 base and J shed 5 bases, with 4 bases lying between them. Germline lookup yields CDR1 SGHVS and CDR2 FQNEAQ. The CDR3 sequence: CASSLDRDTQYF. In DNA, the CDR3 is TGTGCCAGCAGCTTAGATCGAGATACGCAGTATTTT.

The chain carries TRBV12-3 or TRBV12-4 and TRBJ2-2, with a tentative D call TRBD1 (6 bases). This CDR3 is built from 15 residues. Trimming cost V 2 bases and J 7 bases, with 14 bases left between them. CDR3 nucleotides: TGTGCCAGCAGTTTAAGCAGGGGATACGGCGGGGAGCTGTTTTTT. This sequence encodes CASSLSRGYGGELFF.

The table lists this clonotype with a few counts. V usage is TRBV20-1 and J usage is TRBJ1-3; D is ambiguous. V lost 7 bases to trimming and J lost 0 bases, with 4 bases between them. The CDR3 runs 11 residues. Germline lookup yields CDR1 DFQATT and CDR2 SNEGSKA (reference sequence). The CDR3 bases are TGCAGTGTCTACTCTGGAAACACCATATATTTT. Its protein is CSVYSGNTIYF.

J is TRBJ2-3 and V is TRBV20-1; 13 nucleotides agree with TRBD2. Germline V lookup: CDR1 DFQATT, CDR2 SNEGSKA (reference sequence). Unmatched junction bases numbered 4, after V lost 6 bases and J lost 4 bases. The CDR3 loop spans 14 amino acids. The CDR3 loop is CSARLAGGADTQYF. The CDR3 DNA is TGCAGTGCCCGACTAGCGGGAGGTGCAGATACGCAGTATTTT.

In its sample, this clonotype was seen a few times. The genes are TRBV20-1 and TRBJ2-5; 8 bases match TRBD2. V shed 4 bases, J shed 5 bases, and the junction held 9 bases outside the gene matches. CDR1 is DFQATT and CDR2 is SNEGSKA in the germline V gene (reference sequence). The CDR3 extends over 14 amino acids. CDR3 sequence reads: CSAKKAGAGETQYF. Written as DNA, the CDR3 is TGCAGTGCTAAAAAAGCGGGAGCTGGTGAGACCCAGTACTTC.

V gene TRBV5-7 combines with J gene TRBJ2-3; 15 bases match TRBD2. TRBV5-7 is reported as an ORF; its role is uncertain. Losses at the gene ends were 3 bases for V and 2 bases for J; bases not matched to a gene: 7. This CDR3 spans 18 amino acids. The CDR3 loop reads CASSSPGTSGRPTDTQYF. The DNA for the CDR3 is TGTGCCAGCAGCTCCCCCGGGACTAGCGGGAGGCCCACAGATACGCAGTATTTT.

This chain connects TRBV20-1 to TRBJ1-6, with D unclear. Germline values: CDR1 DFQATT, CDR2 SNEGSKA (reference sequence). The CDR3 sequence is 10 residues long. Trimming removed 2 bases at V and 15 bases at J, with 8 bases between. CDR3 nucleotide sequence: TGCAGTGCTAGAAGGCACCTCCTCCACTTT. As protein: CSARRHLLHF.

The chain uses TRBV11-3 and TRBJ1-1; D not resolved. CDR1 and CDR2 from the germline V gene are SGHNT and YENEEA. This CDR3 spans 14 amino acids. Trimming cost V 3 bases and J 2 bases, with 10 bases left between them. The CDR3 DNA reads TGTGCCAGCAGCTTGTCCGGGAGTAACACTGAAGCTTTCTTT. Translation gives CASSLSGSNTEAFF. The full variable domain, in which reference TRBV11-3 and TRBJ1-1 provide the parts outside the CDR3, is EAGVVQSPRYKIIEKKQPVAFWCNPISGHNTLYWYLQNLGQGPELLIRYENEEAVDDSQLPKDRFSAERLKGVDSTLKIQPAELGDSAVYLCASSLSGSNTEAFFGQGTRLTVV.

This chain joins TRBV27 and TRBJ1-5; D is ambiguous. The CDR3 runs 15 residues. CDR1 and CDR2 from the germline V gene are MNHEY and SMNVEV (reference sequence). The V end lost 0 bases, the J end lost 0 bases, and 6 bases lay between the germline ends. In nucleotides, the CDR3 is TGTGCCAGCAGTTTATCTTCCCCTAGCAATCAGCCCCAGCATTTT. Residues: CASSLSSPSNQPQHF.